The clone carrying this TCR beta chain was seen just once. The sample comes from a study of shared clonotypes between healthy human individuals. CDR3 length equals 13 residues. V was clipped by 5 bases and J by 1 base, with 11 bases between them. From germline, CDR1 is SQVTM and CDR2 ANQGSEA. The repertoire was sequenced with immunoSEQ multiplex PCR; TCRdb's copy has only in-frame clones and lacks some. The repertoire consists of roughly 2.6 million clones, with about 92% occurring once and the leading ten covering about 0.13%. This sequence joins TRBV29-1 and TRBJ1-1, with D hard to call. The receptor comes from a man younger than 35 in good health. What was sequenced was naive CD4+ T cells sorted from blood. Subset here: CD45RA+ positively selected. DNA for the CDR3: TGCAGCGTTAATAAGGTCTCGAACACTGAAGCTTTCTTT. This codes for CSVNKVSNTEAFF.